Below are 17 T cell receptor beta chains sequenced from a single sample in a study of cytomegalovirus exposure and HLA in healthy donors. Use of 60 Vbeta and 13 Jbeta primers characterized the PCR. TCRdb keeps only in-frame clones here, not all; method: immunoSEQ multiplex PCR. The sample holds roughly 160,000 clones; about 80% are singletons and the top ten take roughly 1.9%. The specimen was PBMCs. Receptors originate from a man aged 35-49 years in good health and CMV-seronegative.

In its sample, this clone was seen a few times. J is TRBJ2-5 and V is TRBV7-2, with D perhaps TRBD2 (5 bases). Germline values: CDR1 SGHTA, CDR2 FQGNSA. Between the trimmed V and J ends, which lost 5 bases and 5 bases, there was a span of 18 bases. The CDR3 has 15 residues. For the CDR3, the DNA is TGTGCCAGCAGCCAGACGCTACTAGAAGGGGAGACCCAGTACTTC. It translates to CASSQTLLEGETQYF.

The rearrangement uses TRBV11-3 and TRBJ2-2, with 10 bases identical to TRBD2. Germline V gene sequence: CDR1 SGHNT, CDR2 YENEEA. V lost 4 bases to trimming and J lost 6 bases; unmatched junction nucleotides: 2. The CDR3 consists of 14 residues. CDR3 coding DNA: TGTGCCAGCAGCTCCGGACTAGCGGCCGGGGAGCTGTTTTTT. Translated: CASSSGLAAGELFF. Full variable domain (remainder filled in from reference TRBV11-3 and TRBJ2-2): EAGVVQSPRYKIIEKKQPVAFWCNPISGHNTLYWYLQNLGQGPELLIRYENEEAVDDSQLPKDRFSAERLKGVDSTLKIQPAELGDSAVYLCASSSGLAAGELFFGEGSRLTVL.

This clone was found once. DNA of the CDR3: TGTGCCAGCAGCCTGGACCCGAGCACCGGGGAGCTGTTTTTT. Its translation: CASSLDPSTGELFF. V gene TRBV5-6 combines with J gene TRBJ2-2; D unresolved. Germline CDR1 and CDR2: SGHDT and YYEEEE. The CDR3 totals 14 residues. V was pared by 4 bases and J by 4 bases, with 11 bases between.

Turning to this clone: At one of its ends the junction is not consistent with the germline gene, which may arise from a read error. The V and J genes are TRBV6-1 and TRBJ1-2, with TRBD1 matching 7 bases. The CDR3 runs to 16 residues. Germline loops: CDR1 MNHNS, CDR2 SASEGT. The CDR3 loop reads CASSEVGGRPGYDYTF. The CDR3 DNA follows: TGTGCCAGCAGTGAAGTAGGGGGCAGACCGGGGTATGACTACACCTTC.

The CDR3 loop is CASSPIAPLQFF. In DNA form, the CDR3 reads TGTGCCAGCAGTCCCATCGCCCCACTTCAGTTCTTC. This chain uses TRBV28 with TRBJ2-1; D gene unclear. The CDR3 contains 12 residues. V was pared by 5 bases and J by 13 bases, with 15 bases between. The germline gives CDR1 MDHEN, CDR2 SYDVKM. The variable domain in full, completed from reference TRBV28 and TRBJ2-1, reads DVKVTQSSRYLVKRTGEKVFLECVQDMDHENMFWYRQDPGLGLRLIYFSYDVKMKEKGDIPEGYSVSREKKERFSLILESASTNQTSMYLCASSPIAPLQFFGPGTRLTVL.

The gene calls are TRBV18 and TRBJ2-7, with 7 nucleotides matching TRBD1. This CDR3 has 16 amino acids. Germline CDR1 and CDR2: KGHSH and LQKENI. V was pared by 6 bases and J by 2 bases, with 13 bases of the junction left unmatched. The CDR3 DNA sequence: TGTGCCAGCTCTAAAGACAGGGTTCAACGAACCTACGAGCAGTACTTC. This gives the protein CASSKDRVQRTYEQYF. Supplemented by reference TRBV18 and TRBJ2-7, the full variable domain reads NAGVMQNPRHLVRRRGQEARLRCSPMKGHSHVYWYRQLPEEGLKFMVYLQKENIIDESGMPKERFSAEFPKEGPSILRIQQVVRGDSAAYFCASSKDRVQRTYEQYFGPGTRLTVT.

The chain has TRBV4-1 and TRBJ2-7, with 10 bases lining up with TRBD1. The CDR3 covers 15 residues. Germline CDR1 is MGHRA and CDR2 is YSYEKL. Losses at the gene ends were 0 bases for V and 6 bases for J; bases not matched to a gene: 5. This chain's CDR3 is CASSQESGQGLEQYF. The CDR3 bases are TGCGCCAGCAGCCAAGAGTCGGGACAGGGGCTCGAGCAGTACTTC.

This chain joins TRBV27 and TRBJ2-5; no clear D. Per germline, CDR1 MNHEY and CDR2 SMNVEV (reference sequence). V lost 8 bases and J lost 7, with 11 bases in between. The CDR3 totals 11 residues. The CDR3 loop reads CASQYSSTQYF. Written as DNA, the CDR3 is TGTGCCAGCCAATACTCGTCGACCCAGTACTTC.

The chain links TRBV28 to TRBJ1-3; the D gene is possibly TRBD1 (5 bases). Trimming removed 8 bases at V and 4 bases at J, with 12 bases between. The CDR3 extends over 13 amino acids. In germline, CDR1 is MDHEN, CDR2 SYDVKM. CDR3 protein: CASLLKGGNTIYF. The CDR3 DNA is TGTGCCAGCCTCCTGAAGGGGGGAAACACCATATATTTT.

This rearrangement joins TRBV2 to TRBJ2-7, with a tentative D call TRBD2 (6 bases). Germline CDR1 SNHLY, CDR2 FYNNEI. Trimming removed 4 bases from V and 6 bases from J, with 16 bases in between. The CDR3 spans 14 residues. Here the CDR3 reads CASSGFSGATEQYF. Here the CDR3 DNA reads TGTGCCAGCAGTGGGTTTAGCGGAGCGACCGAGCAGTACTTC.

V is TRBV4-2 and J is TRBJ2-7; 8 bases match TRBD2. Per germline, CDR1 LGHNA and CDR2 YNFKEQ. V trimming: 4 bases; J trimming: 3 bases; junction bases outside the gene matches: 8. This CDR3 comprises 15 residues. The CDR3 here is CASSRDAGTSYEQYF. Written as DNA, the CDR3 is TGTGCCAGCAGCCGCGATGCCGGGACTAGCTACGAGCAGTACTTC.

The chain carries TRBV4-1 and TRBJ1-4, with D unclear. Trimming shortened V by 0 bases and J by 12 bases, and 8 bases separated the two germline ends. The CDR3 contains 12 residues. The V gene's germline CDR1 is MGHRA and CDR2 YSYEKL. The CDR3 is CASSQEVGELFF. The CDR3 nucleotides read TGCGCCAGCAGCCAAGAAGTTGGAGAACTGTTTTTT.

Concerning this clone itself: The junction shows a germline mismatch at one end, possibly a read error. The chain is built from TRBV9 and TRBJ1-1, with TRBD1 as a possible D gene (6 bases). From germline, CDR1 is SGDLS and CDR2 YYNGEE. The CDR3 length is 16 residues. The CDR3 sequence is CASSERGTGLKTEAFF. As DNA, the CDR3 is TGTGCCAGCAGCGAGAGGGGTACAGGGCTGAAGACTGAAGCTTTCTTT. The full variable domain, its missing parts supplied by reference TRBV9 and TRBJ1-1, is DSGVTQTPKHLITATGQRVTLRCSPRSGDLSVYWYQQSLDQGLQFLIQYYNGEERAKGNILERFSAQQFPDLHSELNLSSLELGDSALYFCASSERGTGLKTEAFFGQGTRLTVV.

The chain uses TRBV6-5 and TRBJ2-3; 9 positions match TRBD1. The germline CDR1 and CDR2 sequences are MNHEY and SVGAGI. This CDR3 spans 13 amino acids. The V and J ends lost 3 bases and 14 bases, in that order; junction bases with no gene match: 9. The CDR3 coding sequence is TGTGCCAGCAGTTATGGACGGGACAGGGCAAGGTATTTT. Translated: CASSYGRDRARYF.

This clone was seen just once. The chain employs TRBV7-2 and TRBJ2-3; TRBD2 matches at 9 bases. This CDR3 region has 18 residues. Germline V CDR1 and CDR2: SGHTA, FQGNSA. Trimming cost V 2 bases and J 1 base; bases outside gene matches: 10. The DNA for the CDR3 is TGTGCCAGCAGCTTACACCGTGGGGCGGGAGGGCGCACAGATACGCAGTATTTT. It codes for CASSLHRGAGGRTDTQYF. Complete variable domain (other parts from reference TRBV7-2 and TRBJ2-3): GAGVSQSPSNKVTEKGKDVELRCDPISGHTALYWYRQSLGQGLEFLIYFQGNSAPDKSGLPSDRFSAERTGGSVSTLTIQRTQQEDSAVYLCASSLHRGAGGRTDTQYFGPGTRLTVL.

The chain has TRBV18 and TRBJ2-7, with TRBD1 matching over 7 bases. Germline-derived CDR1 and CDR2 are KGHSH and LQKENI. The CDR3 sequence is 14 residues long. The V gene end was trimmed by 3 bases and the J gene end by 3 bases; junction bases not matched to a gene: 5. This CDR3 reads CASSPTGEIYEQYF. The CDR3 region has the DNA TGTGCCAGCTCACCTACAGGGGAGATCTACGAGCAGTACTTC.

The chain has TRBV4-1 and TRBJ2-7; D is perhaps TRBD1 (5 bases). Germline V gene lookup returns CDR1 MGHRA and CDR2 YSYEKL. There are 11 residues in the CDR3. V dropped 8 bases and J dropped 3 bases, with 8 bases sitting between them. The CDR3 spells CASRQGYEQYF. For the CDR3, the DNA is TGCGCCAGCCGGCAGGGCTACGAGCAGTACTTC.